A selection of T cell receptor beta chains follows, all from one sample in a study of metastatic and nonmetastatic thyroid tumors. MiXCR re-clonotyped the PCR reads for TCRdb. The table records 35,000 to 50,000 clones, roughly 3.1% of them present only once. Sequencing was carried out using blood. These receptors were collected from a female donor with papillary thyroid cancer or a benign thyroid nodule (not recorded which). Some clones in this sample may be carry-over from other donors' samples. Both conserved end residues are trimmed from each CDR3.

TRBJ1-1,13,TRBV3-1,ASSQVTGQGTEAF
TRBJ2-3,11,TRBV7-2,ASSFGPTDTQY
TRBJ2-5,16,TRBV7-9,ASSQGTSGRGYQETQY
TRBJ1-5,13,TRBV12-3/TRBV12-4,ASRGGGGVNQPQH
TRBJ2-1,14,TRBV27,ASRGAGGPGYNEQF
TRBJ2-1,11,TRBV4-1,ASSPNRGNEQF
TRBJ1-6,13,TRBV28,ASSPLWSYNSPLH
TRBJ1-1,12,TRBV12-3/TRBV12-4,ASSSSGANTEAF
TRBJ2-7,13,TRBV5-6,ASSPNLGQLYEQY
TRBJ2-3,14,TRBV11-3,ASSPRTSGKSDTQY
TRBJ2-2,11,TRBV20-1,SAPGQATGELF
TRBJ1-2,12,TRBV18,ASSPGTANYGYT
TRBJ2-2,11,TRBV7-9,AFGSPNTGELF
TRBJ1-2,12,TRBV6-5,ASSYSSTVGGYT
TRBJ2-2,11,TRBV7-3,ASSLSVTGELF
TRBJ2-6,15,TRBV27,ASSPDWTGSGANVLT
TRBJ2-3,14,TRBV2,ASSKFTSGSTDTQY
TRBJ2-7,13,TRBV20-1,SARIHTGVAYEQY
TRBJ1-3,12,TRBV5-1,ASSLQGGGNTIY
TRBJ2-3,12,TRBV24-1,ATSEPPGFNTQY
TRBJ1-2,12,TRBV19,ASVRRDGNYGYT
TRBJ2-1,14,TRBV11-2,ASSSYRLAQYNEQF
TRBJ2-1,11,TRBV7-3,ASSTPLSHEQF
TRBJ2-2,13,TRBV7-9,ASSSQTGATGELF
TRBJ2-6,13,TRBV11-2,ASSWTVYGANVLT
TRBJ2-1,14,TRBV5-1,ASSPRTSGRGNEQF
TRBJ2-7,13,TRBV4-1,ASSQELAGIYEQY
TRBJ1-1,11,TRBV20-1,SARSRRDTEAF
TRBJ2-7,14,TRBV20-1,SARDTLAGPSYEQY
TRBJ2-5,14,TRBV10-1,ASTTLGLAGDETQY
TRBJ2-1,14,TRBV20-1,SARDPVGGRRNEQF
TRBJ2-1,13,TRBV7-3,ASSSEGQARNEQF
TRBJ1-5,13,TRBV19,ASSRVTGPNQPQH
TRBJ2-5,12,TRBV18,ASSPPGQGETQY
TRBJ2-5,14,TRBV28,ASSTGLAGGGETQY
TRBJ2-5,11,TRBV7-2,ASSSLPGQTQY
TRBJ1-5,12,TRBV30,AWSSFGGGQPQH
TRBJ2-4,16,TRBV6-2/TRBV6-3,ASSYSIPGQASKENQY
TRBJ2-1,15,TRBV24-1,ATSGGLAGGTYNEQF
TRBJ2-3,14,TRBV24-1,ATSDVTGTGKDTQY
TRBJ1-1,12,TRBV27,ASSLDRLNTEAF
TRBJ1-6,13,TRBV6-1,ASSEAKGASSPLH
TRBJ1-5,11,TRBV6-1,ASKGDSPQPQH
TRBJ1-6,12,TRBV12-3/TRBV12-4,ASSLARRNSPLH
TRBJ2-1,14,TRBV19,ASSISADPSYNEQF
TRBJ2-1,14,TRBV27,ASSSVASAVYNEQF
TRBJ2-3,11,TRBV27,ASSSWTGDTQY
TRBJ2-7,14,TRBV30,AWISSGGAKSYEQY
TRBJ1-1,13,TRBV30,AWSRWGAGNTEAF
TRBJ2-1,12,TRBV20-1,SARDGRGGNEQF
TRBJ1-5,15,TRBV12-5,ASGSRTAEQGPQPQH
TRBJ1-5,12,TRBV28,ASGGQGQNQPQH
TRBJ1-2,11,TRBV2,ASSPTGDYGYT
TRBJ2-3,14,TRBV7-2,ASSSLAGAVTDTQY
TRBJ2-2,15,TRBV7-6,ASSLVRGPGDTGELF
TRBJ2-7,10,TRBV29-1,SAQGQFYEQY
TRBJ2-3,13,TRBV9,ASRGLAGYTDTQY